Below are 9 T cell receptor beta chains sequenced from a single sample in a study of T cell responses to AZD1222 COVID-19 vaccine. Generated by immunoSEQ multiplex PCR, the TCRdb table keeps only in-frame clones and is missing some. Of roughly 150,000 clones in the sample, 85% to 95% were seen once. The material was peripheral blood, obtained on day 0 of AZD1222 vaccination. These receptor sequences come from an adult in good health.

V gene TRBV18 combines with J gene TRBJ2-1; TRBD1 might be the D (6 bases). The CDR3 is 13 amino acids. The V gene's germline CDR1 is KGHSH and CDR2 LQKENI. The germline V and J ends were trimmed by 4 bases and 6 bases, with 10 bases remaining between them. The CDR3 loop reads CASSRGQPNEQFF. The CDR3 bases are TGTGCCAGCTCACGTGGACAGCCCAATGAGCAGTTCTTC. The complete variable domain, with remaining parts taken from reference TRBV18 and TRBJ2-1, reads NAGVMQNPRHLVRRRGQEARLRCSPMKGHSHVYWYRQLPEEGLKFMVYLQKENIIDESGMPKERFSAEFPKEGPSILRIQQVVRGDSAAYFCASSRGQPNEQFFGPGTRLTVL.

The gene calls are TRBV2 and TRBJ2-7, with a possible D match to TRBD1 (6 bases). The CDR3 is 12 amino acids. Germline V lookup: CDR1 SNHLY, CDR2 FYNNEI. V was trimmed by 8 bases and J by 3 bases, leaving 11 bases between them. In DNA form, the CDR3 reads TGTGCCAGCCTACAGGGCCGCTACGAGCAGTACTTC. The encoded protein is CASLQGRYEQYF.

The CDR3 protein is CASSVGSGRPQHF. In nucleotides, the CDR3 is TGTGCCAGCAGTGTGGGGAGCGGGAGGCCCCAGCATTTT. V is TRBV2 and J is TRBJ1-5; D is unclear. The germline V gene has CDR1 SNHLY and CDR2 FYNNEI. V lost 4 bases, J lost 9 bases, and 13 bases lay in between. This CDR3 contains 13 residues.

This clone was seen a few times. The chain joins TRBV7-9 to TRBJ2-1; D is undetermined. The CDR3 is 14 amino acids. V dropped 1 base and J dropped 4 bases, with 8 bases sitting between them. Germline V CDR1 and CDR2: SEHNR, FQNEAQ (reference sequence). CDR3 in DNA: TGTGCCAGCAGCTTAGGTCGGTCTTACAATGAGCAGTTCTTC. It yields the protein CASSLGRSYNEQFF.

The V and J genes are TRBV5-1 and TRBJ2-2; 9 positions match TRBD1. This CDR3 has 17 residues. V lost 4 bases to trimming and J lost 3 bases; unmatched junction nucleotides: 10. CDR1 is SGHRS and CDR2 is YFSETQ in the germline V gene. Written as DNA, the CDR3 is TGCGCCAGCAGCGGGACAGGGATAGAAGGGGACACCGGGGAGCTGTTTTTT. Protein product: CASSGTGIEGDTGELFF.

This chain joins TRBV12-5 and TRBJ2-5, with D perhaps TRBD2 (5 bases). The CDR3 runs 16 residues. Germline CDR1 is LGHNT and CDR2 is FRNRAP. Trimming cost V 2 bases and J 2 bases, with 15 bases left between them. The chain's CDR3 is CASGLQTGRDQETQYF. Written as DNA, the CDR3 is TGTGCTAGTGGTTTGCAGACCGGACGGGATCAAGAGACCCAGTACTTC.

This clone occurred once. The chain recombines TRBV11-2 with TRBJ1-2; TRBD1 is a possible D gene (5 bases). The V end lost 0 bases, the J end lost 6 bases, and 14 bases lay between the germline ends. Germline CDR1 is SGHAT and CDR2 is FQNNGV. CDR3 length: 15 amino acids. CDR3 region: CASSLESGRENGYTF. DNA of the CDR3: TGTGCCAGCAGCTTAGAGTCGGGCAGGGAGAATGGCTACACCTTC.

V is TRBV3-1 (or the pseudogene TRBV3-2) and J is TRBJ2-1; TRBD1 matches 8 bases. Unmatched junction bases numbered 4, after V lost 2 bases and J lost 4 bases. Looked up from germline, CDR1 is LGHDT and CDR2 is YNNKEL (reference sequence). The CDR3 runs to 15 residues. CDR3 protein: CASSQPGTGYNEQFF. The CDR3 bases are TGTGCCAGCAGCCAACCCGGGACAGGATACAATGAGCAGTTCTTC.

This clone appeared a single time. The chain couples TRBV20-1 to TRBJ1-2, with D possibly being TRBD1 (5 bases). Germline CDR1 reads DFQATT; CDR2 reads SNEGSKA (reference sequence). This CDR3 comprises 13 residues. V lost 6 bases and J lost 5, with 16 bases in between. CDR3 amino acids: CSASPAQGYGYTF. The CDR3 region has the DNA TGCAGTGCCAGTCCCGCCCAGGGATATGGCTACACCTTC.